The 14 T cell receptor beta chains below were found in one sample sequenced in a study of T cells in Graves' hyperthyroidism and ophthalmopathy (dated by TCRdb to about 2019). Receptor amplification or capture employed multiplex PCR. Reads for this sample came from an Illumina HiSeq 2000. Amplification of TCR beta CDR3 regions was carried out from RNA transcripts. For the first round of RT-PCR on the TCR CDR3, the HTBI primer set was used together with the Qiagen OneStep RT-PCR kit. TCRdb ran its own pipeline on the public reads, namely fastp trimming at Q25 and MiXCR clone calling, and kept in-frame beta chains. A single entry per CDR3 protein holds the most common genes and DNA from its merged rows. The sample table records hundreds of thousands of distinct CDR3 sequences; about 15% of these occur just once. The leading ten clones occupy about a tenth of the sample. The specimen sequenced was blood. These TCRs come from a woman between 18 and 29 years old with Graves' hyperthyroidism.

This clonotype has a handful of counts. The rearrangement uses TRBV7-2 and TRBJ1-5; maybe TRBD1 (5 bases). Germline CDR1 reads SGHTA; CDR2 reads FQGNSA. This CDR3 spans 14 amino acids. With 7 bases removed from V and 6 bases from J, the gap between germline ends came to 16 bases. The CDR3 DNA is TGTGCCAGCACCCTCGAGGGGCTCGGTCAGCCCCAGCATTTT. Translating it yields CASTLEGLGQPQHF.

This rearrangement joins TRBV7-3 to TRBJ2-7; 9 bases align to TRBD1. The trim removed 6 bases at V and 0 bases at J, leaving 3 bases unmatched. CDR1 and CDR2 from the germline V gene are SGHTA and FQGTGA. There are 14 residues in the CDR3. DNA of the CDR3: TGTGCCAGCAGTGAACAGGGGGCCTCCTACGAGCAGTACTTC. It codes for CASSEQGASYEQYF. The full variable domain, rest sourced from reference TRBV7-3 and TRBJ2-7, is GAGVSQTPSNKVTEKGKYVELRCDPISGHTALYWYRQSLGQGPEFLIYFQGTGAADDSGLPNDRFFAVRPEGSVSTLKIQRTERGDSAVYLCASSEQGASYEQYFGPGTRLTVT.

This chain joins TRBV7-8 and TRBJ2-7; D is possibly TRBD2 (6 bases). Looked up from germline, CDR1 is SGHVS and CDR2 is FQNEAQ. The V end was cut by 5 bases, the J end by 5 bases, with 16 bases between. The CDR3 length is 14 residues. This chain's CDR3 is CASSRGSGPHEQYF. DNA of the CDR3: TGTGCCAGCAGCCGGGGGTCAGGGCCCCACGAGCAGTACTTC.

This clonotype was seen ten or more times. The chain is built from TRBV20-1 and TRBJ2-7; D unresolved. This CDR3 has 15 amino acids. Germline CDR1 is DFQATT and CDR2 is SNEGSKA (reference sequence). V was cut by 0 bases and J by 0 bases, with 12 bases left in between. The CDR3 protein is CSARDSTFDSYEQYF. CDR3 DNA sequence: TGCAGTGCTAGAGATAGTACATTCGACTCCTACGAGCAGTACTTC.

This clonotype showed up many times. The chain uses TRBV28 and TRBJ1-1; no reliable D call. The V and J ends lost 2 bases and 4 bases respectively, with 8 bases between them. The germline V gene has CDR1 MDHEN and CDR2 SYDVKM. The CDR3 extends over 13 amino acids. Here the CDR3 DNA reads TGTGCCAGCAGTTTACAGGCTCGCACTGAAGCTTTCTTT. Encoded protein: CASSLQARTEAFF.

As concerns this clonotype: A much larger clone lies one base from this, so it may be a read error. The rearrangement joins TRBV20-1 to TRBJ2-3, with D possibly called TRBD1 or TRBD2 (5 bases each). Germline lookup yields CDR1 DFQATT and CDR2 SNEGSKA (reference sequence). V was pared by 2 bases and J by 4 bases, with 16 bases between. The CDR3 runs to 15 residues. In DNA, the CDR3 is TGCAGTGCTAGACCCCCCTCCCGGGGCTCAGATACGCAGTATTTT. Encoded protein: CSARPPSRGSDTQYF.

The table lists this clonotype with many counts. This chain connects TRBV30 to TRBJ2-5, with TRBD1 matching 7 bases. The germline gives CDR1 GTSNPN, CDR2 SVGIG (reference sequence). Trimming at V came to 0 bases and at J to 4 bases, leaving 8 bases not matched to a gene. The CDR3 runs to 15 residues. The CDR3 is CAWSVPSTGRETQYF. CDR3 DNA sequence: TGTGCCTGGAGTGTACCCTCGACAGGGAGAGAGACCCAGTACTTC.

This chain connects TRBV7-6 to TRBJ1-4, with D perhaps matching TRBD1 (6 bases). From germline, CDR1 is SGHVS and CDR2 FNYEAQ. Trimming removed 4 bases at V and 11 bases at J, with 17 bases between. The CDR3 covers 14 residues. CDR3 region: CASSSGHEGVKLFF. DNA of the CDR3: TGTGCCAGCAGCTCCGGACATGAGGGGGTCAAACTGTTTTTT.

This clonotype was recorded many times. The CDR3 DNA is TGTGCCAGCAGCCCTTTAGCGGGAGGGCCTACCTACGAGCAGTACTTC. Its protein is CASSPLAGGPTYEQYF. V usage is TRBV11-2 and J usage is TRBJ2-7; 11 positions match TRBD2. Germline CDR1 SGHAT, CDR2 FQNNGV. The J segment lost 2 bases and the V segment lost 5 bases, leaving 8 bases of the junction unmatched. There are 16 residues in the CDR3.

This clonotype has ten or more counts. V is TRBV13 and J is TRBJ2-7; perhaps TRBD1 as D (5 bases). CDR1 PRHDT and CDR2 FYEKMQ come from the germline V gene (reference sequence). The CDR3 consists of 14 residues. V lost 5 bases and J 4 bases, leaving 15 bases between the germline ends. CDR3 residues: CASSPSTADYEQYF. The CDR3 nucleotides are TGTGCCAGCAGCCCCTCGACAGCAGATTACGAGCAGTACTTC.

A few counts support this clonotype. The chain carries TRBV29-1 and TRBJ1-1; TRBD1 is a possible D gene (5 bases). Germline CDR1 is SQVTM and CDR2 is ANQGSEA. The CDR3 length is 13 residues. In DNA, the CDR3 is TGCCCTGCCCCTCGGGACGTGAACACTGAAGCTTTCTTT. This codes for CPAPRDVNTEAFF.

This clonotype was counted many times. The chain couples TRBV10-3 to TRBJ1-1; no clear D. Trimming removed 4 bases from V and 3 bases from J, with 12 bases in between. The CDR3 spans 14 residues. The germline V gene has CDR1 ENHRY and CDR2 SYGVKD. In DNA form, the CDR3 reads TGTGCCATCAGTGTGCGGGGAGGCGACACTGAAGCTTTCTTT. The encoded protein is CAISVRGGDTEAFF.

There are many counts of this clonotype. V usage is TRBV7-9 and J usage is TRBJ1-4; D is unresolved. The CDR3 is 15 residues long. Germline V gene sequence: CDR1 SEHNR, CDR2 FQNEAQ (reference sequence). V gave up 5 bases and J gave up 3 bases, with 13 bases separating them. CDR3 region: CASSPSSTANEKLFF. The CDR3 nucleotides read TGTGCCAGCAGCCCCAGTTCTACGGCTAATGAAAAACTGTTTTTT.

This clonotype was counted only a few times. The gene calls are TRBV7-9 and TRBJ1-4; 7 bases agree with TRBD1. Germline V gene data show CDR1 as SEHNR and CDR2 as FQNEAQ (reference sequence). The CDR3 contains 16 residues. Germline trimming cut 5 bases from V and 0 bases from J; bases unmatched to any gene: 6. The CDR3 DNA reads as TGTGCCAGCAGCATAGGGGGCGCAGCAACTAATGAAAAACTGTTTTTT. It codes for CASSIGGAATNEKLFF.